These 14 T cell receptor beta chains were all obtained from the same sample, sequenced in a study of T cell repertoires in cytomegalovirus infection. No antigens are known for them. TCRdb called the reads again in MiXCR, with one record for every CDR3 protein. This table has approximately 730,000 distinct CDR3 sequences, 25% to 30% appearing once. This specimen consisted of cultured CD8+ T cells from PBMCs, obtained from culture after CMV antigen stimulation. These receptor sequences come from a human donor in good health (CMV status not recorded). Some clones in this sample may be carry-over from other donors' samples.

The chain recombines TRBV7-9 with TRBJ2-3; 8 bases are shared with TRBD1. This CDR3 contains 16 residues. From germline, CDR1 is SEHNR and CDR2 FQNEAQ (reference sequence). V shed 6 bases, J shed 4 bases, and the junction held 12 bases outside the gene matches. CDR3 in DNA: TGTGCCAGCAGTGCTTCAGGGGGCTTCGAGGCAGATACGCAGTATTTT. This gives the protein CASSASGGFEADTQYF.

The chain has TRBV9 and TRBJ1-1; 9 bases match TRBD1. CDR1 and CDR2 from the germline V gene are SGDLS and YYNGEE. This CDR3 region has 16 residues. J lost 0 bases, V lost 4 bases, and 7 bases had no gene match. The CDR3 loop reads CASSPPGTGMNTEAFF. DNA for the CDR3: TGTGCCAGCAGCCCCCCCGGGACAGGGATGAACACTGAAGCTTTCTTT.

V and J are TRBV7-2 and TRBJ2-3; D ambiguous. CDR1 and CDR2 (germline): SGHTA, FQGNSA. The V end was cut by 5 bases, the J end by 1 base, with 16 bases between. The CDR3 has 16 amino acids. CDR3 DNA: TGTGCCAGCAGCCCGACCGGGTGGCAGCGCACAGATACGCAGTATTTT. The encoded protein is CASSPTGWQRTDTQYF. Based on the CDR3 plus reference TRBV7-2 and TRBJ2-3, the full variable domain is GAGVSQSPSNKVTEKGKDVELRCDPISGHTALYWYRQSLGQGLEFLIYFQGNSAPDKSGLPSDRFSAERTGGSVSTLTIQRTQQEDSAVYLCASSPTGWQRTDTQYFGPGTRLTVL.

In this sample, this clonotype turned up many times. The chain combines TRBV7-9 with TRBJ1-1; the D gene is possibly TRBD1 (5 bases). V lost 5 bases, J lost 1 base, and 14 bases lay in between. In germline, CDR1 is SEHNR, CDR2 FQNEAQ (reference sequence). The CDR3 is 15 amino acids. The CDR3 DNA reads as TGTGCCAGCAGCGCCTCCATGGGGGAGAACACTGAAGCTTTCTTT. This codes for CASSASMGENTEAFF.

This clonotype has only a few counts. The J gene is TRBJ2-7, the V gene TRBV28, with D unresolved. The CDR3 extends over 14 amino acids. Trimming cost V 2 bases and J 1 base, with 9 bases left between them. Germline assignment: CDR1 MDHEN and CDR2 SYDVKM. The CDR3 loop is CASSLNGVSYEQYV. The CDR3 DNA reads as TGTGCCAGCAGTTTAAATGGGGTATCCTACGAGCAGTACGTC.

The rearrangement links TRBV6-6 to TRBJ1-1, with D hard to call. This CDR3 contains 13 residues. Trimming removed 1 base from V and 3 bases from J, with 6 bases in between. Per the germline V gene, CDR1 is MNHNY and CDR2 is SVGAGI (reference sequence). CDR3 amino acids: CASSYLQDTEAFF. The CDR3 bases are TGTGCCAGCAGTTACTTGCAAGACACTGAAGCTTTCTTT.

The chain employs TRBV12-5 and TRBJ2-7; maybe TRBD2 (6 bases). V shed 3 bases and J shed 3 bases, with 21 bases lying between them. Germline CDR1 reads LGHNT; CDR2 reads FRNRAP. The CDR3 has 17 amino acids. The CDR3 DNA reads TGTGCTAGTGGTTTTGGCGCAGAGCGGGTCAGATTCTACGAGCAGTACTTC. Translating gives CASGFGAERVRFYEQYF. The whole variable domain, remainder taken from reference TRBV12-5 and TRBJ2-7, is DARVTQTPRHKVTEMGQEVTMRCQPILGHNTVFWYRQTMMQGLELLAYFRNRAPLDDSGMPKDRFSAEMPDATLATLKIQPSEPRDSAVYFCASGFGAERVRFYEQYFGPGTRLTVT.

On this clonotype itself: Relative to the germline gene, one junction end is altered; a read error may explain this. The CDR3 region has the DNA TGTGCCAGCAGCTTAGCACCCTCCCCCTACAATAAGCAGTTCTTC. It encodes CASSLAPSPYNKQFF. The genes are TRBV7-9 and TRBJ2-1; D is undetermined. CDR1 and CDR2 (germline): SEHNR, FQNEAQ (reference sequence). The CDR3 has 15 residues. Looking up the rest from reference TRBV7-9 and TRBJ2-1 gives the full variable domain: DTGVSQNPRHKITKRGQNVTFRCDPISEHNRLYWYRQTLGQGPEFLTYFQNEAQLEKSRLLSDRFSAERPKGSFSTLEIQRTEQGDSAMYLCASSLAPSPYNKQFFGPGTRLTVL.

In DNA, the CDR3 is TGTGCCAGCAGCCCGGCTAGCCCAGCTTTCTTT. It yields the protein CASSPASPAFF. The chain is built from TRBV7-2 and TRBJ1-1; D not resolved. This CDR3 is 11 amino acids long. Trimming removed 5 bases from V and 10 bases from J, with 11 bases in between. Germline assignment: CDR1 SGHTA and CDR2 FQGNSA.

This clonotype appeared a few times. The rearrangement joins TRBV4-1 to TRBJ2-5; D not certain. The germline V gene has CDR1 MGHRA and CDR2 YSYEKL. V shed 1 base and J shed 4 bases, with 10 bases lying between them. The CDR3 is made up of 14 amino acids. Here the CDR3 DNA reads TGCGCCAGCAGCCAAGTCGGTCTTGGAGAGACCCAGTACTTC. Translated: CASSQVGLGETQYF.

This clonotype was found a few times. The rearrangement uses TRBV28 and TRBJ1-5, with 7 bases identical to TRBD1. Germline V CDR1 and CDR2: MDHEN, SYDVKM. CDR3 size: 16 residues. V was clipped by 5 bases and J by 0 bases; unmatched bases: 7. CDR3 sequence: CASSPWTGPSNQPQHF. CDR3 coding DNA: TGTGCCAGCAGTCCTTGGACAGGTCCTAGCAATCAGCCCCAGCATTTT.

The chain joins TRBV5-1 to TRBJ2-7, with 8 bases aligning to TRBD2. In germline, CDR1 is SGHRS, CDR2 YFSETQ. V gave up 1 base and J gave up 2 bases; unmatched junction bases: 2. There are 14 residues in the CDR3. This CDR3 is CASSLPGGTYEQYF. The DNA for the CDR3 is TGCGCCAGCAGCTTGCCGGGGGGGACCTACGAGCAGTACTTC.

This chain connects TRBV20-1 to TRBJ2-2; D is uncertain. The CDR3 runs 18 residues. The V end was cut by 0 bases, the J end by 10 bases, with 27 bases between. Germline assignment: CDR1 DFQATT and CDR2 SNEGSKA (reference sequence). This CDR3 reads CSARDLGSPILPNAELFF. As DNA, the CDR3 is TGCAGTGCTAGAGATCTAGGCAGTCCAATTTTACCAAACGCGGAGCTGTTTTTT.

This clonotype was found once. The V and J genes are TRBV27 and TRBJ2-1; 9 positions agree with TRBD2. J gave up 7 bases and V 5 bases, and 12 bases lay outside the gene matches. The germline gives CDR1 MNHEY, CDR2 SMNVEV (reference sequence). The CDR3 length is 16 residues. The CDR3 coding sequence is TGTGCCAGCAGTCCCCCCGCTAGCGGGGTTGAAAATGAGCAGTTCTTC. It translates to CASSPPASGVENEQFF.